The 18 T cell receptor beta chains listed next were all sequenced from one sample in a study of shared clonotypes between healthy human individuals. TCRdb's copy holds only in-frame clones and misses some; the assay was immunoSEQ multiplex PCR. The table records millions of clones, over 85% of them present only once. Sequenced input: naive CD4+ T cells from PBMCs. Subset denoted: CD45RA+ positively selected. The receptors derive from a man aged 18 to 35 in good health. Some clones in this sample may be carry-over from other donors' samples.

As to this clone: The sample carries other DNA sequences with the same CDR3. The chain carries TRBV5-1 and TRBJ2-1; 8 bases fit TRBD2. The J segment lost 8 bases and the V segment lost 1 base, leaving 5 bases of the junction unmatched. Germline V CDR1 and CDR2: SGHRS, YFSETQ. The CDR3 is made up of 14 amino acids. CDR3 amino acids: CASSLRLAGDEQFF. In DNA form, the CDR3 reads TGCGCCAGCAGCTTGAGGCTAGCGGGCGATGAGCAGTTCTTC.

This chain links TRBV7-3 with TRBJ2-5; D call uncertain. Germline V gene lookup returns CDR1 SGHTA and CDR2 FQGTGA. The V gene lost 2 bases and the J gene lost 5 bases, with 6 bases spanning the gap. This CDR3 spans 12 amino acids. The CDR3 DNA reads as TGTGCCAGCAGCTTAGGTCAGGAGACCCAGTACTTC. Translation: CASSLGQETQYF.

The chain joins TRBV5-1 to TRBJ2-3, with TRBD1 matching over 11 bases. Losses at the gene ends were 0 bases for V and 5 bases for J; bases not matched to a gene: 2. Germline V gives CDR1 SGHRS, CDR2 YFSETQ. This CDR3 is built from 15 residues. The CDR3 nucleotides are TGCGCCAGCAGCTTGGTAGGGACAGGGGGAGATACGCAGTATTTT. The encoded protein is CASSLVGTGGDTQYF.

The CDR3 region is CASSVSGTSGMNEQFF. The CDR3 DNA reads TGTGCCAGCAGCGTGTCAGGGACTAGCGGGATGAATGAGCAGTTCTTC. The chain employs TRBV9 and TRBJ2-1, with TRBD2 identical over 13 bases. The J segment lost 7 bases and the V segment lost 2 bases, leaving 6 bases of the junction unmatched. This CDR3 spans 16 amino acids. Germline CDR1 SGDLS, CDR2 YYNGEE. Full variable domain (missing parts from reference TRBV9 and TRBJ2-1): DSGVTQTPKHLITATGQRVTLRCSPRSGDLSVYWYQQSLDQGLQFLIQYYNGEERAKGNILERFSAQQFPDLHSELNLSSLELGDSALYFCASSVSGTSGMNEQFFGPGTRLTVL.

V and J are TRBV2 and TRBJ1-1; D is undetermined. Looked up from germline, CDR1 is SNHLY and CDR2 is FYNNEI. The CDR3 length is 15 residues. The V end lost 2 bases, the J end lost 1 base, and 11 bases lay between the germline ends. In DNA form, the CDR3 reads TGTGCCAGCAGTGAACGTCGGGGAGGGAACACTGAAGCTTTCTTT. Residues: CASSERRGGNTEAFF.

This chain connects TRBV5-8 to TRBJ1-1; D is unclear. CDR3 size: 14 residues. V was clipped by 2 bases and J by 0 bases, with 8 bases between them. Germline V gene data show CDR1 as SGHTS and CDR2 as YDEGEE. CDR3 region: CASSLTEMNTEAFF. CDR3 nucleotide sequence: TGTGCCAGCAGCTTAACAGAAATGAACACTGAAGCTTTCTTT.

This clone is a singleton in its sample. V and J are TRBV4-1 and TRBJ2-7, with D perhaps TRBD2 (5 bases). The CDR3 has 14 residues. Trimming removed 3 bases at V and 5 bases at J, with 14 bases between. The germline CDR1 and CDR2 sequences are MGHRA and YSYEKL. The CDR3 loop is CASSHPAVSHEQYF. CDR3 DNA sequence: TGCGCCAGCAGCCACCCAGCGGTATCCCACGAGCAGTACTTC.

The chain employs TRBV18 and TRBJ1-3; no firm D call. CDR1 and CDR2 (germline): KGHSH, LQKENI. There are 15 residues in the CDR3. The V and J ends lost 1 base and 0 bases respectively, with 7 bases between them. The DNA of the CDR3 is TGTGCCAGCTCACCACGTAAAACCTCTGGAAACACCATATATTTT. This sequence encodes CASSPRKTSGNTIYF. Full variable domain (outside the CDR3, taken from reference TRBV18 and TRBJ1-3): NAGVMQNPRHLVRRRGQEARLRCSPMKGHSHVYWYRQLPEEGLKFMVYLQKENIIDESGMPKERFSAEFPKEGPSILRIQQVVRGDSAAYFCASSPRKTSGNTIYFGEGSWLTVV.

As DNA, the CDR3 is TGTGCCAGCACCCCCGGAGACAGGAATGAGCAGTTCTTC. Protein sequence: CASTPGDRNEQFF. V and J are TRBV28 and TRBJ2-1; TRBD1 might be the D (6 bases). Looked up from germline, CDR1 is MDHEN and CDR2 is SYDVKM. The CDR3 is 13 residues long. With 7 bases removed from V and 7 bases from J, the gap between germline ends came to 14 bases.

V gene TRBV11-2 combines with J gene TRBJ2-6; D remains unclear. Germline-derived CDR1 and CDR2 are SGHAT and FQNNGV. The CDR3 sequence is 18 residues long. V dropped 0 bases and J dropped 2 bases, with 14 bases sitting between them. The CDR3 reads CASSLDYTVRPGANVLTF. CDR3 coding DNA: TGTGCCAGCAGCTTAGATTACACGGTGAGGCCTGGGGCCAACGTCCTGACTTTC.

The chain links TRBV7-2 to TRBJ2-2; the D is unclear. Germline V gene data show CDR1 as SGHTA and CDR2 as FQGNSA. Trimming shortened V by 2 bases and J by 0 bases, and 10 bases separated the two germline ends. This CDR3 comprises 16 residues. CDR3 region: CASSLHPPPNTGELFF. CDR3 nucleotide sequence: TGTGCCAGCAGCTTACACCCCCCACCGAACACCGGGGAGCTGTTTTTT.

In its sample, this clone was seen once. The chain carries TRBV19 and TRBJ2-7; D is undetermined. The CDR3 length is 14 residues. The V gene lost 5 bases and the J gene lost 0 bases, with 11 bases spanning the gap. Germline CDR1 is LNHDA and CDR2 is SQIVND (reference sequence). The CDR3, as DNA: TGTGCCAGTAGTCGGGTCCTCCACTCCTACGAGCAGTACTTC. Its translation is CASSRVLHSYEQYF.

CDR3 in DNA: TGTGCCAGCAGTGACTTTGGGGGAAGCTACACCTTC. This encodes CASSDFGGSYTF. V usage is TRBV6-4 and J usage is TRBJ1-2, with D perhaps matching TRBD1 (5 bases). Germline CDR1 reads MRHNA; CDR2 reads SNTAGT. Trimming removed 1 base at V and 9 bases at J, with 9 bases between. The CDR3 is 12 amino acids.

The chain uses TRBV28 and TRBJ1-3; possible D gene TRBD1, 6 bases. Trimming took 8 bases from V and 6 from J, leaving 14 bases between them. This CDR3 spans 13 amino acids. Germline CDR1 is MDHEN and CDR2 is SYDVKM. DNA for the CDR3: TGTGCCAGCTCGGGGGCAGGGGAAAACACCATATATTTT. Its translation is CASSGAGENTIYF. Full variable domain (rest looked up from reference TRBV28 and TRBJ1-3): DVKVTQSSRYLVKRTGEKVFLECVQDMDHENMFWYRQDPGLGLRLIYFSYDVKMKEKGDIPEGYSVSREKKERFSLILESASTNQTSMYLCASSGAGENTIYFGEGSWLTVV.

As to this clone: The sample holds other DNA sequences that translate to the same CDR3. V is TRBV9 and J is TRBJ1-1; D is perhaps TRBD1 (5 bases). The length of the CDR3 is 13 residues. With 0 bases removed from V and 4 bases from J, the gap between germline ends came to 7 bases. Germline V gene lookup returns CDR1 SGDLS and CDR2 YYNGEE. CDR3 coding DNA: TGTGCCAGCAGCGTAGCAGGGTCCACTGAAGCTTTCTTT. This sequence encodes CASSVAGSTEAFF. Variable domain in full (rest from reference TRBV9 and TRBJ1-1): DSGVTQTPKHLITATGQRVTLRCSPRSGDLSVYWYQQSLDQGLQFLIQYYNGEERAKGNILERFSAQQFPDLHSELNLSSLELGDSALYFCASSVAGSTEAFFGQGTRLTVV.

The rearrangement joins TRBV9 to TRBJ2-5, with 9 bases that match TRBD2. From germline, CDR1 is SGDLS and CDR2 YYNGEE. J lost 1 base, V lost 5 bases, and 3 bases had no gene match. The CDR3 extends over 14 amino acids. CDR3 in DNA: TGTGCCAGCAGTGCGGGGGGGACCCAAGAGACCCAGTACTTC. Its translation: CASSAGGTQETQYF.

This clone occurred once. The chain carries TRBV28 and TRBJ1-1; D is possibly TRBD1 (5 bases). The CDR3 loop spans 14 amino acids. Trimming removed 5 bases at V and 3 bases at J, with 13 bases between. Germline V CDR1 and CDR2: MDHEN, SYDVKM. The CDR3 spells CASSPAFRDTEAFF. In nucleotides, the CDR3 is TGTGCCAGCAGTCCTGCTTTCAGGGACACTGAAGCTTTCTTT.

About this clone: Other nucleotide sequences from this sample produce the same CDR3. CDR3 residues: CASSLRGNTEAFF. The CDR3 nucleotides read TGCGCCAGCAGCCTGAGGGGGAACACTGAAGCTTTCTTT. V gene TRBV5-1 combines with J gene TRBJ1-1, with a possible D match to TRBD1 (5 bases). V lost 4 bases and J lost 1, with 8 bases in between. Looked up from germline, CDR1 is SGHRS and CDR2 is YFSETQ. This CDR3 has 13 residues.